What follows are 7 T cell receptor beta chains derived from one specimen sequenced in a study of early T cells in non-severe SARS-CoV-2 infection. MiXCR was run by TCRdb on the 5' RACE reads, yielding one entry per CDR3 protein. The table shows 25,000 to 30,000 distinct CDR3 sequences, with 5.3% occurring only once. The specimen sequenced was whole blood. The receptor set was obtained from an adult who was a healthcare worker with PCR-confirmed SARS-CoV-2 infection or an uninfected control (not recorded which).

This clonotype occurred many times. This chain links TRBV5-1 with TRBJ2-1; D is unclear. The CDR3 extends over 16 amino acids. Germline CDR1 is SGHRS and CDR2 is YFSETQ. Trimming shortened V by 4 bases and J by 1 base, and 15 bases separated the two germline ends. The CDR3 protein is CASSPLAIRSYNEQFF. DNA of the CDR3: TGCGCCAGCAGCCCCCTCGCCATTAGGTCCTACAATGAGCAGTTCTTC.

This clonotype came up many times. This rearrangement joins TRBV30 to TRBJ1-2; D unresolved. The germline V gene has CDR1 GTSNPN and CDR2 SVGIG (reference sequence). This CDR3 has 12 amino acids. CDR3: CANMDQNYGYTF. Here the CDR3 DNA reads TGTGCTAATATGGATCAAAACTATGGCTACACCTTC.

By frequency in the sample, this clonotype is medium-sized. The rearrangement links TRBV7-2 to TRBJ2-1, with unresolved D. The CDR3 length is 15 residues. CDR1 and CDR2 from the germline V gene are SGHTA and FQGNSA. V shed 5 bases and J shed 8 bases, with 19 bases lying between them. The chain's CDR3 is CASSPTNLPVDEQFF. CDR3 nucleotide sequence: TGTGCCAGCAGCCCGACAAACCTCCCGGTTGATGAGCAGTTCTTC.

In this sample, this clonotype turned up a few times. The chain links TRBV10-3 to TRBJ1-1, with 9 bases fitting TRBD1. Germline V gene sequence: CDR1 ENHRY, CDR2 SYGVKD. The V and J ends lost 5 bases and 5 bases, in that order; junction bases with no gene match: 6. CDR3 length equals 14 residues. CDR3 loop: CAISSGQGGTEAFF. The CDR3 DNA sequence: TGTGCCATCAGTTCGGGACAGGGAGGTACTGAAGCTTTCTTT.

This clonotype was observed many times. The DNA for the CDR3 is TGCGCCAGCAGCTTGGCCAGCGTATCCTACAATGAGCAGTTCTTC. Translation gives CASSLASVSYNEQFF. The chain couples TRBV5-1 to TRBJ2-1; no clear D. The V end lost 0 bases, the J end lost 1 base, and 8 bases lay between the germline ends. The CDR3 sequence is 15 residues long. Germline values: CDR1 SGHRS, CDR2 YFSETQ.

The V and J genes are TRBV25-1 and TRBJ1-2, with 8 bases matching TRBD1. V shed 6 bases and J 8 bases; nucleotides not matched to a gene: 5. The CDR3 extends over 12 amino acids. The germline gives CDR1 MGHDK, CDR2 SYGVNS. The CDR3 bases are TGTGCCAGCAGGGACAGGGTAGGCGGCTACACCTTC. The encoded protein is CASRDRVGGYTF.

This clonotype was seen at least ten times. CDR3 loop: CASSLGDRDEAFF. The CDR3 bases are TGTGCCAGCAGCTTGGGGGACCGCGATGAAGCTTTCTTT. The chain employs TRBV5-6 and TRBJ1-1, with a weak D call TRBD1 (5 bases). The V end was cut by 0 bases, the J end by 7 bases, with 10 bases between. Germline assignment: CDR1 SGHDT and CDR2 YYEEEE. This CDR3 is 13 amino acids long.